This TCR beta chain was profiled in a study of human T cells and chemical hapten exposure. Study context: Researchers reported sensitizing a roughly 2 cm by roughly 2 cm upper inner arm skin site with 2% DPC. Patch tests containing 0.01% DPC, applied to the upper back, were read at 6 days.

CDR3 length: 14 amino acids. Trimming shortened V by 2 bases and J by 7 bases, and 12 bases separated the two germline ends. On this clonotype itself: Its target is unknown.

Whole-study results and caveats: Sensitizing with DPC caused no change in TCRs above 1 in 1000 frequency.

From the RACE reads, TCRdb called clonotypes with MiXCR, one entry per CDR3 protein. The sample consists of more than 90,000 distinct CDR3 sequences, about 10% of them appearing once. Noted time point: patch test 1, 2 weeks after DPC sensitization. The treatment denotes: therapeutic diphenylcyclopropenone sensitization with weekly scalp DPC. The sample here was whole blood, taken in connection with sensitization to the hapten diphenylcyclopropenone (DPC). This receptor was taken from a man between 40 and 49 years old with alopecia areata. Some clones in this sample may be carry-over from other donors' samples. This chain joins TRBV12-3 or TRBV12-4 and TRBJ1-5; tentative D call: TRBD1 (5 bases). CDR3 in amino acids: CASSLWDDKQPQHF. The CDR3 DNA is TGTGCCAGCAGTTTATGGGACGACAAACAGCCCCAGCATTTT.